This T cell receptor beta chain was sequenced during a study of T cell repertoires in cytomegalovirus infection. In the study overall: Indications came from public TCR beta signatures; they pointed to CMV infection and to a matching HLA type. Study-wide results and limits: There were HLA-C-restricted CMV-specific TCR beta clonotypes dominating the ex vivo response. Of the TCR beta families, the public ones yielded a cumulative frequency that identified carriers of CMV plus the relevant HLA.

TCRdb used MiXCR to reprocess the reads, holding one entry per CDR3 protein. Here the sample spans almost 550,000 distinct CDR3 sequences, 16% being singletons. This CDR3 has 15 residues. The V gene's germline CDR1 is SGHRS and CDR2 YFSETQ. The V end was cut by 4 bases, the J end by 0 bases, with 13 bases between. In this sample, this clonotype turned up a few times. The antigen is unknown. This chain joins TRBV5-1 and TRBJ1-2, with a possible D match to TRBD1 (6 bases). This receptor was identified in a human donor in good health (CMV status not recorded). Some clones in this sample may be carry-over from other donors' samples. The material sequenced was CD8+ T cells from PBMCs. CDR3 loop: CASSGGQSANYGYTF. CDR3 sequence (DNA): TGCGCCAGCAGCGGAGGACAGTCCGCTAACTATGGCTACACCTTC.